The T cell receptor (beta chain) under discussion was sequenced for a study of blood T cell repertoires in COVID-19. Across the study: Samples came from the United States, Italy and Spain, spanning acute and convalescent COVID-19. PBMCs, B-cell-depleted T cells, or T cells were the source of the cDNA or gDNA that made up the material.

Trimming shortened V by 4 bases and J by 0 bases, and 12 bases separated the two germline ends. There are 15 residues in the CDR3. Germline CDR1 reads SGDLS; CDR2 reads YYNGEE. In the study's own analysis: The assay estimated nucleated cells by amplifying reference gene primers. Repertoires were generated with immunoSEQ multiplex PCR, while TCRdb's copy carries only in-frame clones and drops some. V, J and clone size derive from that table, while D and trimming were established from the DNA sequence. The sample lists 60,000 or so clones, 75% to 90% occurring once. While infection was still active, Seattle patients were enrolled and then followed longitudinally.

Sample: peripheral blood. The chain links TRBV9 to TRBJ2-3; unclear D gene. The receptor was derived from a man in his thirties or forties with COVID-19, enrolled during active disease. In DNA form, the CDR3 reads TGTGCCAGCAGCTCTAGTCGGATGAGCACAGATACGCAGTATTTT. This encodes CASSSSRMSTDTQYF.